Listed here are 18 T cell receptor beta chains from one sample, sequenced in a study of CD8+ T cells in alopecia areata. cDNA prepared by RNA extraction and subsequent reverse transcription served as the template for sequencing. Measured with immunoSEQ multiplex PCR; TCRdb has only the in-frame clones, and not every one. The table shows roughly 250,000 clones, with approximately 60% occurring only once. Described treatment: oral pan-JAK inhibitor, 5-10 mg twice daily. The sample in question was CD4+ T cells sorted from blood, obtained at week 52, from a patient treated with tofacitinib. Receptors originate from a human donor with alopecia areata.

The chain links TRBV27 to TRBJ2-5, with D tentatively TRBD1 (6 bases). The CDR3 is made up of 13 amino acids. V lost 4 bases, J lost 10 bases, and 16 bases lay in between. Germline V gene data show CDR1 as MNHEY and CDR2 as SMNVEV (reference sequence). CDR3: CASSSGTRGIQYF. The CDR3 nucleotides are TGTGCCAGCAGTTCCGGGACAAGGGGAATCCAGTACTTC.

The chain uses TRBV30 and TRBJ1-6, with TRBD1 matching over 7 bases. Germline V gene lookup returns CDR1 GTSNPN and CDR2 SVGIG (reference sequence). Trimming removed 5 bases from V and 6 bases from J; junction bases left unmatched: 7. The CDR3 has 14 residues. CDR3 nucleotides: TGTGCCTGGGACTCCGGGACAGTTAATTCACCCCTCCACTTT. It specifies CAWDSGTVNSPLHF.

This clone was seen only once. The CDR3 DNA reads as TGTGCCAGCAGCGTAGGTACTAGCCATTATGAGCAGTTCTTC. This translates into CASSVGTSHYEQFF. The genes are TRBV9 and TRBJ2-1; a weak D match, TRBD2 (6 bases). Germline CDR1 is SGDLS and CDR2 is YYNGEE. Trimming left V 0 bases short and J 8 bases short, with 12 bases between. The CDR3 is 14 residues long. The full variable domain, its missing parts supplied by reference TRBV9 and TRBJ2-1, is DSGVTQTPKHLITATGQRVTLRCSPRSGDLSVYWYQQSLDQGLQFLIQYYNGEERAKGNILERFSAQQFPDLHSELNLSSLELGDSALYFCASSVGTSHYEQFFGPGTRLTVL.

This clone was seen a few times. J is TRBJ2-3 and V is TRBV29-1; 7 bases map to TRBD1. CDR1 and CDR2 (germline): SQVTM, ANQGSEA. CDR3 size: 15 residues. Germline trimming cut 6 bases from V and 2 bases from J; bases unmatched to any gene: 11. The CDR3 coding sequence is TGCAGCGTGCTCCTCGGACAGGCGACCACAGATACGCAGTATTTT. As protein: CSVLLGQATTDTQYF.

This clone was seen a handful of times. Other DNA variants within this sample encode the same CDR3. The CDR3 loop is CSVGQGNQPQHF. CDR3 in DNA: TGCAGCGTTGGACAGGGCAATCAGCCCCAGCATTTT. The chain links TRBV29-1 to TRBJ1-5; TRBD1 is a possible D gene (6 bases). The CDR3 covers 12 residues. The germline V gene has CDR1 SQVTM and CDR2 ANQGSEA. Trimming cost V 4 bases and J 2 bases, with 6 bases left between them.

The genes are TRBV9 and TRBJ1-6; unclear D gene. Per germline, CDR1 SGDLS and CDR2 YYNGEE. V was pared by 7 bases and J by 6 bases, with 14 bases between. The length of the CDR3 is 14 residues. The CDR3 region is CASGAKTGNSPLHF. CDR3 sequence (DNA): TGTGCCAGCGGCGCGAAGACGGGTAATTCACCCCTCCACTTT.

This chain links TRBV7-8 with TRBJ2-7, with D uncertain. The CDR3 length is 13 residues. Germline CDR1 SGHVS, CDR2 FQNEAQ. Trimming pared 4 bases from V and 2 bases from J, leaving 9 bases between. CDR3 in amino acids: CASSSIPTYEQYF. CDR3 sequence (DNA): TGTGCCAGCAGCTCGATCCCAACCTACGAGCAGTACTTC.

The rearrangement links TRBV27 to TRBJ1-5, with a possible D match to TRBD1 (5 bases). V lost 2 bases and J 5 bases, leaving 7 bases between the germline ends. The CDR3 sequence is 13 residues long. Germline CDR1 and CDR2: MNHEY and SMNVEV (reference sequence). This CDR3 reads CASSLTQDQPQHF. CDR3 DNA: TGTGCCAGCAGTTTAACACAGGATCAGCCCCAGCATTTT.

The rearrangement links TRBV11-2 to TRBJ1-6; D is undetermined. This CDR3 has 14 amino acids. Germline V gene lookup returns CDR1 SGHAT and CDR2 FQNNGV. The V gene lost 2 bases and the J gene lost 10 bases, with 12 bases spanning the gap. This CDR3 is CASSLRVPRSPLHF. As DNA, the CDR3 is TGTGCCAGCAGCTTACGGGTGCCTAGGTCACCCCTCCACTTT.

The DNA for the CDR3 is TGTGCCACCAGCAGGGCTCCCGGGACTTTAAATTCACCCCTCCACTTT. Amino acids: CATSRAPGTLNSPLHF. The chain links TRBV15 to TRBJ1-6; D may be TRBD1 (5 bases). Germline assignment: CDR1 LNHNV and CDR2 YYDKDF (reference sequence). Trimming left V 3 bases short and J 7 bases short, with 16 bases between. The CDR3 covers 16 residues.

The chain is built from TRBV5-1 and TRBJ2-5, with TRBD1 matching over 7 bases. Germline V gives CDR1 SGHRS, CDR2 YFSETQ. V shed 3 bases, J shed 1 base, and the junction held 6 bases outside the gene matches. The CDR3 is 15 residues long. The CDR3 nucleotides are TGCGCCAGCAGCTCCGCCGGGACAGCCCAAGAGACCCAGTACTTC. Protein product: CASSSAGTAQETQYF.

A few counts support this clone. This chain links TRBV30 with TRBJ1-1, with D unclear. The length of the CDR3 is 13 residues. Trimming left V 3 bases short and J 1 base short, with 9 bases between. Germline V gene lookup returns CDR1 GTSNPN and CDR2 SVGIG (reference sequence). In nucleotides, the CDR3 is TGTGCCTGGAGACCCCAAGGGAACACTGAAGCTTTCTTT. Encoded protein: CAWRPQGNTEAFF.

This clone was seen a handful of times. The chain combines TRBV11-1 with TRBJ2-1; 8 nucleotides match TRBD1. CDR3 length: 14 residues. CDR1 and CDR2 (germline): SGHAT, FQDESV (reference sequence). V trimming: 5 bases; J trimming: 12 bases; junction bases outside the gene matches: 12. In nucleotides, the CDR3 is TGTGCCAGCAGCCCAGACAGGGGAGGAATGGGGCAGTTCTTC. Translating gives CASSPDRGGMGQFF.

This clone occurred a few times. This CDR3 is CSVYSGQGRETQYF. The CDR3 DNA sequence: TGCAGCGTCTACTCCGGACAGGGGAGAGAGACCCAGTACTTC. The chain is built from TRBV29-1 and TRBJ2-5; TRBD1 matches 9 bases. The CDR3 spans 14 residues. CDR1 is SQVTM, CDR2 ANQGSEA, per germline. Losses at the gene ends were 6 bases for V and 4 bases for J; bases not matched to a gene: 9. Drawing the rest from reference TRBV29-1 and TRBJ2-5, the complete variable domain is SAVISQKPSRDICQRGTSLTIQCQVDSQVTMMFWYRQQPGQSLTLIATANQGSEATYESGFVIDKFPISRPNLTFSTLTVSNMSPEDSSIYLCSVYSGQGRETQYFGPGTRLLVL.

The V call is TRBV2, the J call TRBJ1-5; possible D gene TRBD1, 5 bases. Germline V CDR1 and CDR2: SNHLY, FYNNEI. V lost 5 bases, J lost 3 bases, and 11 bases lay in between. The CDR3 sequence is 14 residues long. The CDR3 loop reads CASSKGRNNQPQHF. CDR3 in DNA: TGTGCCAGCAGTAAGGGGAGGAACAATCAGCCCCAGCATTTT. The entire variable domain, with the rest obtained from reference TRBV2 and TRBJ1-5, is as follows: EPEVTQTPSHQVTQMGQEVILRCVPISNHLYFYWYRQILGQKVEFLVSFYNNEISEKSEIFDDQFSVERPDGSNFTLKIRSTKLEDSAMYFCASSKGRNNQPQHFGDGTRLSIL.

The chain uses TRBV6-1 and TRBJ2-1, with TRBD2 matching 9 bases. This CDR3 has 15 residues. Looked up from germline, CDR1 is MNHNS and CDR2 is SASEGT. V lost 4 bases, J lost 9 bases, and 10 bases stayed unmatched. This CDR3 is CASSVSSGGFVEQFF. In DNA form, the CDR3 reads TGTGCCAGCAGTGTTTCAAGCGGGGGGTTTGTTGAGCAGTTCTTC.

The table lists this clone with a count of one. The genes are TRBV9 and TRBJ1-1; a possible D gene is TRBD1 (5 bases). CDR1 SGDLS and CDR2 YYNGEE come from the germline V gene. Trimming stripped 4 bases from V and 0 bases from J, with 16 bases between. The CDR3 has 16 amino acids. The DNA for the CDR3 is TGTGCCAGCAGCCCAGTGGGGCTATCCATGAACACTGAAGCTTTCTTT. Translation: CASSPVGLSMNTEAFF.

The genes are TRBV9 and TRBJ1-1, with unresolved D. Germline V lookup: CDR1 SGDLS, CDR2 YYNGEE. CDR3 size: 15 residues. V was pared by 0 bases and J by 4 bases, with 13 bases between. The DNA of the CDR3 is TGTGCCAGCAGCGTAGGAGGCAGCTGGGTCACTGAAGCTTTCTTT. Translating it yields CASSVGGSWVTEAFF.